Presented here are 2 T cell receptor beta chains from one specimen sequenced in a study of Ad26.COV2.S vaccination and SARS-CoV-2 variants. Generated by immunoSEQ multiplex PCR, the TCRdb table keeps only in-frame clones and is missing some. The sample comprises approximately 340,000 clones, 92% of which are singletons, and 3.9% rests with the top ten. Source: peripheral blood, taken after recovery from COVID-19. The source of these receptors is a human donor who had recovered from COVID-19.

The rearrangement uses TRBV28 and TRBJ2-6, with D unresolved. Per germline, CDR1 MDHEN and CDR2 SYDVKM. The CDR3 is 14 amino acids. Trimming cost V 3 bases and J 0 bases, with 3 bases left between them. The CDR3 sequence: CASSLGSGANVLTF. The CDR3 DNA is TGTGCCAGCAGTTTGGGCTCTGGGGCCAACGTCCTGACTTTC.

This sequence joins TRBV12-5 and TRBJ1-5; TRBD1 might be the D (5 bases). Germline V gene lookup returns CDR1 LGHNT and CDR2 FRNRAP. The CDR3 is made up of 15 amino acids. Trimming cost V 1 base and J 9 bases, with 16 bases left between them. CDR3 residues: CASGLARDRGGPQHF. The CDR3 DNA follows: TGTGCTAGTGGTTTGGCCAGAGACCGCGGGGGGCCCCAGCATTTT.